These T cell receptor beta chains were read from a single sample in a study of T cells expressing NK-cell markers. Reanalyzing the 5' RACE reads, TCRdb keeps one entry per CDR3 protein, without DNA. There are 500,000 or so distinct CDR3 sequences in the sample, with 3% to 4.5% held by the top ten. The source material was blood T cells: a sorted CD56 or NKG2C T cell subset, CD4+ or CD8+ T cells, or bulk PBMC T cells (not recorded which). These receptors came from a man between 18 and 35 years old in good health. The CDR3 runs from the conserved cysteine through the conserved F or W. Each record gives: V gene, J gene, CDR3 protein.

v_gene: TRBV6-6; j_gene: TRBJ2-7; CDR3aa: CATGTGIYEQYF
v_gene: TRBV27; j_gene: TRBJ1-6; CDR3aa: CASSWTGFGYSPLHF
v_gene: TRBV2; j_gene: TRBJ2-2; CDR3aa: CASSVGKGDLTGELFF
v_gene: TRBV28; j_gene: TRBJ2-1; CDR3aa: CASSWNRDPLGQNEQFF
v_gene: TRBV2; j_gene: TRBJ2-1; CDR3aa: CASRRREAQFF
v_gene: TRBV28; j_gene: TRBJ2-5; CDR3aa: CASSAPGLAGLETQYF
v_gene: TRBV9; j_gene: TRBJ2-1; CDR3aa: CASSTTGQVNNEQFF
v_gene: TRBV5-1; j_gene: TRBJ2-2; CDR3aa: CASSLARNTGELFF
v_gene: TRBV9; j_gene: TRBJ2-7; CDR3aa: CASSASSGLGGYEQYF
v_gene: TRBV27; j_gene: TRBJ2-2; CDR3aa: CASSLWPANEPNTGELFF
v_gene: TRBV20-1; j_gene: TRBJ2-7; CDR3aa: CSASRQATYEQYF
v_gene: TRBV5-1; j_gene: TRBJ2-1; CDR3aa: CASSLRPQAFDEQFF
v_gene: TRBV6-2/TRBV6-3; j_gene: TRBJ2-1; CDR3aa: CASSYGRTREQFF
v_gene: TRBV27; j_gene: TRBJ2-4; CDR3aa: CASSLGGQGIAKNIQYF
v_gene: TRBV6-2/TRBV6-3; j_gene: TRBJ2-3; CDR3aa: CASSSKSGRSTDTQYF
v_gene: TRBV25-1; j_gene: TRBJ2-5; CDR3aa: CASSERRTSGETQYF
v_gene: TRBV6-5; j_gene: TRBJ2-1; CDR3aa: CASSSPLGSGQQFF
v_gene: TRBV20-1; j_gene: TRBJ2-1; CDR3aa: CSARRLAGFSYNEQFF
v_gene: TRBV24-1; j_gene: TRBJ2-3; CDR3aa: CATSDPPVLVGPDTQYF
v_gene: TRBV7-9; j_gene: TRBJ2-7; CDR3aa: CASSLGTGVGRQYF
v_gene: TRBV5-5; j_gene: TRBJ2-3; CDR3aa: CASSLEGYKGTDTQYF
v_gene: TRBV28; j_gene: TRBJ2-1; CDR3aa: CASSLEDVINEQFF
v_gene: TRBV6-5; j_gene: TRBJ2-1; CDR3aa: CASSYQREQFF
v_gene: TRBV6-5; j_gene: TRBJ2-7; CDR3aa: CASSYSEWDRGEQYF
v_gene: TRBV12-3/TRBV12-4; j_gene: TRBJ1-3; CDR3aa: CASSLGTVTIYF
v_gene: TRBV2; j_gene: TRBJ2-2; CDR3aa: CASSIVRDRGVDLNTGELFF
v_gene: TRBV6-1; j_gene: TRBJ2-7; CDR3aa: CASSGGDYGSPYEQYF
v_gene: TRBV24-1; j_gene: TRBJ1-5; CDR3aa: CATSDLLGPQHF
v_gene: TRBV28; j_gene: TRBJ2-1; CDR3aa: CASRPTDSYNEQFF
v_gene: TRBV7-3; j_gene: TRBJ2-1; CDR3aa: CASSLMRVAGVGEQFF
v_gene: TRBV9; j_gene: TRBJ2-5; CDR3aa: CASSVGTETQYF
v_gene: TRBV12-3/TRBV12-4; j_gene: TRBJ2-2; CDR3aa: CASTENSGTEEPGELFF
v_gene: TRBV19; j_gene: TRBJ2-6; CDR3aa: CASTPNSGVITGANVLTF
v_gene: TRBV28; j_gene: TRBJ2-5; CDR3aa: CASSLLSFRQYQETQYF
v_gene: TRBV20-1; j_gene: TRBJ2-1; CDR3aa: CSALPGLVINEQFF
v_gene: TRBV3-1; j_gene: TRBJ2-1; CDR3aa: CATGQGTYNEQFF
v_gene: TRBV4-1; j_gene: TRBJ1-4; CDR3aa: CASSQDSAARNEKLFF
v_gene: TRBV9; j_gene: TRBJ1-2; CDR3aa: CASNRDRVFYGYTF
v_gene: TRBV12-3/TRBV12-4; j_gene: TRBJ2-3; CDR3aa: CASSFGQGRASGDTQYF
v_gene: TRBV28; j_gene: TRBJ2-7; CDR3aa: CASMEPPYEQYF
v_gene: TRBV2; j_gene: TRBJ1-5; CDR3aa: CATARQGDQPQHF
v_gene: TRBV20-1; j_gene: TRBJ2-4; CDR3aa: CSAGGTGANIQYF
v_gene: TRBV27; j_gene: TRBJ2-3; CDR3aa: CASSLRGLAGSAGTDTQYF
v_gene: TRBV5-1; j_gene: TRBJ2-5; CDR3aa: CASSFSGTSRQETQYF
v_gene: TRBV28; j_gene: TRBJ2-7; CDR3aa: CASSLSAGTGNEQYF
v_gene: TRBV12-5; j_gene: TRBJ1-3; CDR3aa: CASRQGPSGNTIYF
v_gene: TRBV11-2; j_gene: TRBJ2-5; CDR3aa: CASSLVLDVETQYF
v_gene: TRBV7-9; j_gene: TRBJ2-1; CDR3aa: CASRTGQGIRAGGYEQFF
v_gene: TRBV20-1; j_gene: TRBJ2-1; CDR3aa: CSARSYPGEQFF
v_gene: TRBV25-1; j_gene: TRBJ2-3; CDR3aa: CASSGISGRVTDTQYF
v_gene: TRBV5-1; j_gene: TRBJ1-1; CDR3aa: CASRHGGDVDTEAFF
v_gene: TRBV12-3/TRBV12-4; j_gene: TRBJ1-1; CDR3aa: CASSGGEDTEAFF